This T cell receptor (beta chain) is from a study of shared clonotypes between healthy human individuals. About this clone itself: The antigen remains undetermined.

Profiling relied on immunoSEQ multiplex PCR, and the TCRdb table lists in-frame clones only, not all of them. The sample has roughly 2,000,000 clones, approximately 94% seen once. As defined, naive CD8 cells were CD45RO-negative and positively selected for CCR7, with terminally differentiated effector memory CD45RA+ cells excluded. CDR3 length: 18 residues. Unmatched junction bases numbered 9, after V lost 5 bases and J lost 0 bases. Germline CDR1 reads SEHNR; CDR2 reads FQNEAQ (reference sequence). Overall study findings and caveats: Researchers sampled blood only, noting tissue repertoires likely differ.

V gene TRBV7-9 combines with J gene TRBJ2-6, with TRBD1 identical over 8 bases. The sequencing sample was made of naive CD8+ T cells sorted from blood. The clonotype comes from a man younger than 30 in good health. CDR3 residues: CASSDTGTGDSGANVLTF. CDR3 sequence (DNA): TGTGCCAGCAGCGATACCGGGACAGGTGACTCTGGGGCCAACGTCCTGACTTTC.